Below, 17 T cell receptor beta chains from the same sample are listed, as sequenced in a study of T cell responses to AZD1222 COVID-19 vaccine. Generated by immunoSEQ multiplex PCR, the TCRdb table keeps only in-frame clones and is missing some. Of fewer than 200,000 clones detected, approximately 90% appear once; the ten largest clones hold approximately 4.3%. The sample was peripheral blood, taken 28 days after the second AZD1222 dose. These receptors came from an adult who received the AZD1222 COVID-19 vaccine.

The V call is TRBV7-9, the J call TRBJ1-5; possibly TRBD1 for D (6 bases). The length of the CDR3 is 18 residues. Between the trimmed V and J ends, which lost 2 bases and 0 bases, there was a span of 17 bases. The V gene's germline CDR1 is SEHNR and CDR2 FQNEAQ (reference sequence). The CDR3, as DNA: TGTGCCAGCAGCTTACCCACCGGACAGAACTATAGCAATCAGCCCCAGCATTTT. Protein product: CASSLPTGQNYSNQPQHF.

The V gene is TRBV7-9, the J gene TRBJ2-3; possible D gene TRBD1, 7 bases. This CDR3 is built from 14 residues. Germline CDR1 reads SEHNR; CDR2 reads FQNEAQ (reference sequence). V lost 5 bases and J 6 bases, leaving 15 bases between the germline ends. CDR3 amino acids: CASSAQPGGDTQYF. In DNA form, the CDR3 reads TGTGCCAGCAGCGCCCAGCCAGGGGGGGATACGCAGTATTTT.

This clone has just one count. This sequence joins TRBV30 and TRBJ1-2; tentatively, D is TRBD1 (6 bases). This CDR3 spans 16 amino acids. The germline V gene has CDR1 GTSNPN and CDR2 SVGIG (reference sequence). V gave up 2 bases and J gave up 2 bases, with 18 bases separating them. The CDR3 sequence is CAWSPGTFKPNYGYTF. DNA for the CDR3: TGTGCCTGGAGTCCCGGGACATTCAAACCCAACTATGGCTACACCTTC.

The CDR3, as DNA: TGTGCCAGCAGCTTGGGGGACAGACGGATAAATGAAAAACTGTTTTTT. It is translated as CASSLGDRRINEKLFF. This chain joins TRBV7-9 and TRBJ1-4, with TRBD1 matching 7 bases. The CDR3 has 16 residues. Germline CDR1 and CDR2: SEHNR and FQNEAQ (reference sequence). The V and J ends lost 3 bases and 5 bases, in that order; junction bases with no gene match: 9.

A single count supports this clone. The chain couples TRBV6-5 to TRBJ2-2; the D is unclear. Per germline, CDR1 MNHEY and CDR2 SVGAGI. The V gene lost 0 bases and the J gene lost 8 bases, with 13 bases spanning the gap. The CDR3 sequence is 15 residues long. The CDR3 DNA is TGTGCCAGCAGTTACTCGAGAGACCCCGGGGGGGAGCTGTTTTTT. Protein: CASSYSRDPGGELFF.

The chain employs TRBV6-5 and TRBJ1-2; tentatively, D is TRBD1 (5 bases). V lost 6 bases to trimming and J lost 8 bases, with 19 bases between them. The CDR3 is 14 amino acids. Germline loops: CDR1 MNHEY, CDR2 SVGAGI. The DNA for the CDR3 is TGTGCCAGCAGGGGGGGGACCTCTAGTAAGGGCTACACCTTC. This gives the protein CASRGGTSSKGYTF.

This chain's CDR3 is CASSLGWGASAYGYTF. The DNA for the CDR3 is TGTGCCAGCAGCCTAGGGTGGGGGGCGTCGGCGTATGGCTACACCTTC. J is TRBJ1-2 and V is TRBV7-2; possible D gene TRBD1, 6 bases. V was shortened by 5 bases and J by 5 bases, with 21 bases between the two germline ends. Germline-derived CDR1 and CDR2 are SGHTA and FQGNSA. The CDR3 is 16 amino acids.

V and J are TRBV5-1 and TRBJ1-2, with D unclear. The CDR3 consists of 12 residues. The V gene's germline CDR1 is SGHRS and CDR2 YFSETQ. The V and J ends lost 7 bases and 6 bases respectively, with 13 bases between them. The CDR3 sequence is CASAEVDDGYTF. For the CDR3, the DNA is TGCGCCAGCGCCGAGGTGGATGATGGCTACACCTTC.

V and J are TRBV6-1 and TRBJ1-2; maybe TRBD1 (5 bases). Deletions cut 1 base from V and 2 bases from J, with 17 bases between. Per the germline V gene, CDR1 is MNHNS and CDR2 is SASEGT. CDR3 length: 17 residues. The CDR3 loop is CASSEVSAGFRNYGYTF. For the CDR3, the DNA is TGTGCCAGCAGTGAAGTTTCGGCAGGGTTCAGGAACTATGGCTACACCTTC.

The genes are TRBV7-8 and TRBJ1-2; D call uncertain. CDR3 size: 14 residues. Germline V lookup: CDR1 SGHVS, CDR2 FQNEAQ. Trimming left V 2 bases short and J 4 bases short, with 11 bases between. The CDR3 region is CASSLLGPGYGYTF. CDR3 bases: TGTGCCAGCAGCTTATTAGGGCCGGGCTATGGCTACACCTTC. The variable domain in full, with the rest retrieved from reference TRBV7-8 and TRBJ1-2, is GAGVSQSPRYKVAKRGQDVALRCDPISGHVSLFWYQQALGQGPEFLTYFQNEAQLDKSGLPSDRFFAERPEGSVSTLKIQRTQQEDSAVYLCASSLLGPGYGYTFGSGTRLTVV.

The chain links TRBV6-5 to TRBJ1-6, with TRBD1 as a possible D gene (6 bases). Germline lookup yields CDR1 MNHEY and CDR2 SVGAGI. V shed 6 bases and J shed 9 bases, with 18 bases lying between them. The CDR3 sequence is 15 residues long. The CDR3 region has the DNA TGTGCCAGCAGCCAGACTCTGCCCAGGGGTTCACCCCTCCACTTT. Translation: CASSQTLPRGSPLHF.

This clone has only one observation. This CDR3 reads CASSLDGASTDTQYF. As DNA, the CDR3 is TGTGCCAGCAGCTTAGACGGAGCTAGCACAGATACGCAGTATTTT. The chain joins TRBV7-2 to TRBJ2-3, with D uncertain. There are 15 residues in the CDR3. Germline lookup yields CDR1 SGHTA and CDR2 FQGNSA. With 1 base removed from V and 0 bases from J, the gap between germline ends came to 8 bases.

The rearrangement joins TRBV25-1 to TRBJ2-7; D unclear. V gave up 3 bases and J gave up 2 bases, with 5 bases separating them. This CDR3 spans 12 amino acids. The germline CDR1 and CDR2 sequences are MGHDK and SYGVNS. The CDR3 loop is CASSDNAYEQYF. The DNA for the CDR3 is TGTGCCAGCAGTGATAACGCCTACGAGCAGTACTTC.

The V and J genes are TRBV18 and TRBJ1-2; 10 positions match TRBD1. The CDR3 loop spans 13 amino acids. Germline CDR1 KGHSH, CDR2 LQKENI. Trimming took 4 bases from V and 7 from J; bases not matched to a gene: 3. The CDR3 nucleotides are TGTGCCAGCTCACAAGACAGGGGGCCTGGCTACACCTTC. It is translated as CASSQDRGPGYTF.

The rearrangement uses TRBV28 and TRBJ1-5, with a tentative D call TRBD1 (6 bases). The CDR3 is 15 amino acids. Germline V gives CDR1 MDHEN, CDR2 SYDVKM. V lost 6 bases and J 4 bases, leaving 16 bases between the germline ends. The CDR3 sequence is CASSPAGAQNQPQHF. CDR3 sequence (DNA): TGTGCCAGCAGCCCTGCAGGGGCCCAAAATCAGCCCCAGCATTTT.

The gene calls are TRBV3-1 (or the pseudogene TRBV3-2) and TRBJ2-1, with TRBD1 as a possible D gene (6 bases). Germline V CDR1 and CDR2: LGHDT, YNNKEL (reference sequence). Between the trimmed V and J ends, which lost 4 bases and 5 bases, there was a span of 6 bases. This CDR3 has 12 amino acids. CDR3: CASSRQDNEQFF. CDR3 nucleotide sequence: TGTGCCAGCAGCCGACAGGACAATGAGCAGTTCTTC.

The rearrangement links TRBV6-2 or TRBV6-3 to TRBJ1-5, with TRBD1 identical over 9 bases. The germline V gene encodes CDR1 MNHEY and CDR2 SVGEGT. The CDR3 extends over 16 amino acids. Germline trimming cut 5 bases from V and 3 bases from J; bases unmatched to any gene: 8. The CDR3 nucleotides are TGTGCCAGCAGTACCTCGGGACAGGGACTCAATCAGCCCCAGCATTTT. This encodes CASSTSGQGLNQPQHF.